This T cell receptor (beta chain) comes out of a study of OX40 agonist ivuxolimab in advanced cancers. Profiling relied on immunoSEQ multiplex PCR, and the TCRdb table lists in-frame clones only, not all of them. The data show 70,000 or so clones, 65% to 85% seen once. This clone has more than one count but fewer than ten. Antigen: not known. General study findings and limits: The authors also found low normalized T-cell clonal expansion in some nonresponders.

The CDR3 has 16 amino acids. V lost 4 bases to trimming and J lost 2 bases, with 16 bases between them. In germline, CDR1 is LGHNA, CDR2 YSLEER. The sequencing here drew on CD4+ or CD8+ T cells sorted from blood, taken in a trial of the OX40 agonist ivuxolimab. The chain carries TRBV4-3 and TRBJ2-3; no clear D. This TCR came from an adult with an advanced solid tumor such as melanoma, head and neck, liver or kidney cancer. The CDR3 loop reads CASSPMMGSPTDTQYF. The CDR3 nucleotides read TGCGCCAGCAGCCCAATGATGGGCTCTCCCACAGATACGCAGTATTTT.